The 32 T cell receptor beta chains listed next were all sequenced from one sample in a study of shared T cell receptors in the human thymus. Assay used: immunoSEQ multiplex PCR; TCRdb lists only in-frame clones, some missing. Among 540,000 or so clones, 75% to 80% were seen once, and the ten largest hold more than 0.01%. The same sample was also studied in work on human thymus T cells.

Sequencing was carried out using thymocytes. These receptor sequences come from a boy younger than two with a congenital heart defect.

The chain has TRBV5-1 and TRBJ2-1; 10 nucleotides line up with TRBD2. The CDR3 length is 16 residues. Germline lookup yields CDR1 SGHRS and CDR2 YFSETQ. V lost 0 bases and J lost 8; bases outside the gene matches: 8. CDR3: CASSLVLAGVVDEQFF. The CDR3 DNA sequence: TGCGCCAGCAGCTTGGTCCTAGCGGGAGTTGTGGATGAGCAGTTCTTC.

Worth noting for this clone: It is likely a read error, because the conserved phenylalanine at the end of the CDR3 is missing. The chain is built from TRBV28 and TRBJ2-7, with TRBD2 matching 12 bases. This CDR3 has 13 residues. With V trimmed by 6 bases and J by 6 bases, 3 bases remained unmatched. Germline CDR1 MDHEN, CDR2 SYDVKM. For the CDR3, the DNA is TGTGCCAGCAGCCGGACTAGCGGGGTCGAGCAGTACCTC. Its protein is CASSRTSGVEQYL.

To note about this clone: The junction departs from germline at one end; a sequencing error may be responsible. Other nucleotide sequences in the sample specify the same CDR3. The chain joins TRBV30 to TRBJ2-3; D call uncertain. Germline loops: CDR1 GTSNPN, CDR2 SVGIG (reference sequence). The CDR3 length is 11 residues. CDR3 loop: CAWSLADTQYF. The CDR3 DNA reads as TGCGCCTGGAGTCTAGCAGATACGCAGTATTTT.

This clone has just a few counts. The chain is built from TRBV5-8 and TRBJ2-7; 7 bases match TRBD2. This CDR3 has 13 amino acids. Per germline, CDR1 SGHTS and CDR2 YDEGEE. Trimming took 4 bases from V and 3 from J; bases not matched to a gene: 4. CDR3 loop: CASSGTTGYEQYF. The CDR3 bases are TGTGCCAGCAGCGGGACTACGGGCTACGAGCAGTACTTC.

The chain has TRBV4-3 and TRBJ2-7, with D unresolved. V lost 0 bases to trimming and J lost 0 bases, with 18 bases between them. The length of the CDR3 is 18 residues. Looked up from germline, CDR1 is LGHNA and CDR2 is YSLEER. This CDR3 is CASSQDRRWKTYSYEQYF. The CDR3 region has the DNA TGCGCCAGCAGCCAAGACAGGCGTTGGAAAACTTACTCCTACGAGCAGTACTTC.

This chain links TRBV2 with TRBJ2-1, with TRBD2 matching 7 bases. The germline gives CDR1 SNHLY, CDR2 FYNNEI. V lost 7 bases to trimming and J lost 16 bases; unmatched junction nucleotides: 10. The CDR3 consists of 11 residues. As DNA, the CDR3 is TGTGCCAGCACCGAAGGTTGGGGGGGATTCTTC. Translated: CASTEGWGGFF. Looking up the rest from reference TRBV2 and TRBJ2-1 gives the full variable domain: EPEVTQTPSHQVTQMGQEVILRCVPISNHLYFYWYRQILGQKVEFLVSFYNNEISEKSEIFDDQFSVERPDGSNFTLKIRSTKLEDSAMYFCASTEGWGGFFGPGTRLTVL.

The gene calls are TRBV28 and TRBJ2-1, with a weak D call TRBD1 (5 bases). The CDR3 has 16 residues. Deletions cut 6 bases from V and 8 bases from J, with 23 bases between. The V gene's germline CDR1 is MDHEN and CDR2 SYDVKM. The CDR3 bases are TGTGCCAGCAGCCCCCAGGGTGGCGCCCTTTCCGATGAGCAGTTCTTC. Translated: CASSPQGGALSDEQFF.

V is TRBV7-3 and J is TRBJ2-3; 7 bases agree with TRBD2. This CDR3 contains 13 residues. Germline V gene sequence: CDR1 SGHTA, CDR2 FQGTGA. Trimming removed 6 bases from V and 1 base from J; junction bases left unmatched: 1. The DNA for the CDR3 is TGTGCCAGCAGTACTAGCGGCACAGATACGCAGTATTTT. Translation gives CASSTSGTDTQYF. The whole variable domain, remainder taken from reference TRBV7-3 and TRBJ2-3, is GAGVSQTPSNKVTEKGKYVELRCDPISGHTALYWYRQSLGQGPEFLIYFQGTGAADDSGLPNDRFFAVRPEGSVSTLKIQRTERGDSAVYLCASSTSGTDTQYFGPGTRLTVL.

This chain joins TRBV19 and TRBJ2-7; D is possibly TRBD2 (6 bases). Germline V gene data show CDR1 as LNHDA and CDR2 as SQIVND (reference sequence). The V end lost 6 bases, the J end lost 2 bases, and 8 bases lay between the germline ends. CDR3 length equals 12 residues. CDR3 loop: CASSGGPYEQYF. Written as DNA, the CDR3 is TGTGCCAGTAGCGGAGGGCCCTACGAGCAGTACTTC.

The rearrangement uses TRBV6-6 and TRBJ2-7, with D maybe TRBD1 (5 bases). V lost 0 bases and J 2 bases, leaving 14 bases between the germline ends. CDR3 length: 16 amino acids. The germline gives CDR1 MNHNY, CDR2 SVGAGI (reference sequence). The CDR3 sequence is CASSYSIPQGPYEQYF. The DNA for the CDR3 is TGTGCCAGCAGTTACTCGATCCCGCAGGGTCCCTACGAGCAGTACTTC.

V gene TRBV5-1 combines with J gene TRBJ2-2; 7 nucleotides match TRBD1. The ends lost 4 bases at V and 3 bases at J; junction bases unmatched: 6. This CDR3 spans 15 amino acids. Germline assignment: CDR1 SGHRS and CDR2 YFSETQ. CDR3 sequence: CASSLKTGHTGELFF. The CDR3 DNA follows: TGCGCCAGCAGCCTCAAGACAGGGCACACCGGGGAGCTGTTTTTT.

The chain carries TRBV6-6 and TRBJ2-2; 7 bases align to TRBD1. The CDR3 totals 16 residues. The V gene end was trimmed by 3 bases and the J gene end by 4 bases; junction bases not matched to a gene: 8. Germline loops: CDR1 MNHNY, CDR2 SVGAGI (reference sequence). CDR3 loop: CASSYRGQYSTGELFF. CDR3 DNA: TGTGCCAGCAGTTATAGGGGACAGTACAGCACCGGGGAGCTGTTTTTT.

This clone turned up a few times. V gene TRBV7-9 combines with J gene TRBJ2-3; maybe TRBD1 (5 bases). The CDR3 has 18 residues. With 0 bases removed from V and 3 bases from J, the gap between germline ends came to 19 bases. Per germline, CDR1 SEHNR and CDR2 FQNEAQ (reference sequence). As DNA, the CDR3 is TGTGCCAGCAGCTTAGCTCAGGGTATGTCAAAAGGGACAGATACGCAGTATTTT. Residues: CASSLAQGMSKGTDTQYF.

CDR3 protein: CASSLAGLSYEQYF. DNA for the CDR3: TGTGCCAGCAGTCTAGCGGGGCTTTCCTACGAGCAGTACTTC. The chain is built from TRBV2 and TRBJ2-5; TRBD2 matches at 9 bases. The DNA end is more similar to TRBJ2-7, so the J call may be wrong. From germline, CDR1 is SNHLY and CDR2 FYNNEI. The CDR3 sequence is 14 residues long.

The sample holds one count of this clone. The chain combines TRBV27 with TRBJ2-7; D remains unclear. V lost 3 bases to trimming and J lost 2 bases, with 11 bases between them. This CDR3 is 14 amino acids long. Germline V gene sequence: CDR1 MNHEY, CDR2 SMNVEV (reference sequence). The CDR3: CASSLRSPTYEQYF. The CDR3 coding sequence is TGTGCCAGCAGTTTGCGGTCGCCTACCTACGAGCAGTACTTC.

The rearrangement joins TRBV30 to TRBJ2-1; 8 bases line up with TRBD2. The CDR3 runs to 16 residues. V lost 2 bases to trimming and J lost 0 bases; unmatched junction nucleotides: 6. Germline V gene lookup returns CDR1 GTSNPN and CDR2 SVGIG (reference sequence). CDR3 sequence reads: CAWSPIAGSSYNEQFF. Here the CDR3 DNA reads TGTGCCTGGAGTCCCATAGCGGGGAGCTCCTACAATGAGCAGTTCTTC.

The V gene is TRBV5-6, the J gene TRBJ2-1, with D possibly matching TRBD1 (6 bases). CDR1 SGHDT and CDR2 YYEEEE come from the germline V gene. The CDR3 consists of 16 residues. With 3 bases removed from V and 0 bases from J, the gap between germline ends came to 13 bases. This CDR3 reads CASSWRGQSSYNEQFF. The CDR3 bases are TGTGCCAGCAGCTGGCGTGGACAGAGCTCCTACAATGAGCAGTTCTTC.

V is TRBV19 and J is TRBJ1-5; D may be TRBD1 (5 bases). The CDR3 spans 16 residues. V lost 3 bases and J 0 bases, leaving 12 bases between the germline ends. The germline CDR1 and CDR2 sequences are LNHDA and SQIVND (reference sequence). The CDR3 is CASSILGGYSNQPQHF. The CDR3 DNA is TGTGCCAGTAGTATCCTGGGGGGATATAGCAATCAGCCCCAGCATTTT.

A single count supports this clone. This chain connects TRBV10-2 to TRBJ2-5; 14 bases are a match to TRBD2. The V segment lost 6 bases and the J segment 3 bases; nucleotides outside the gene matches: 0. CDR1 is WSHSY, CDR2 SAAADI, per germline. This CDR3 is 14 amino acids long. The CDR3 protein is CASRGLAGEETQYF. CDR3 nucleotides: TGCGCCAGCAGGGGACTAGCGGGGGAAGAGACCCAGTACTTC.

CDR3 in DNA: TGTGCCAGCAGCGGAAGCGGGAGTTACAATGAGCAGTTCTTC. This sequence encodes CASSGSGSYNEQFF. This chain connects TRBV14 to TRBJ2-1; 8 bases are shared with TRBD2. The CDR3 loop spans 14 amino acids. The V and J ends lost 5 bases and 4 bases, in that order; junction bases with no gene match: 4. CDR1 SGHDN and CDR2 FVKESK come from the germline V gene.

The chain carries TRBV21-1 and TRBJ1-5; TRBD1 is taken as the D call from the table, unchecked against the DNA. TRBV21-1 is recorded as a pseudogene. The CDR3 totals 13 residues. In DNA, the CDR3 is TGTGCCACCCCTGGGACAGTCGATCAGCCCCAGCATTTT. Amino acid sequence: CATPGTVDQPQHF.

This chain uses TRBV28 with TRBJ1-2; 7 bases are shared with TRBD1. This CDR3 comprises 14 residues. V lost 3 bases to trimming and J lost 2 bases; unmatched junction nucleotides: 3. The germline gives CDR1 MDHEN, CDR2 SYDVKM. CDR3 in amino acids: CASSFRDRNYGYTF. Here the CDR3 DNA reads TGTGCCAGCAGTTTCCGGGACAGAAACTATGGCTACACCTTC.

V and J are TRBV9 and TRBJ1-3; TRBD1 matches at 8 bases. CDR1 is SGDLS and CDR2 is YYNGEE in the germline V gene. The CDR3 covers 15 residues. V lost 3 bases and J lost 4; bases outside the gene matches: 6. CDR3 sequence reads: CASSAGGAWGNTIYF. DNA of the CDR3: TGTGCCAGCAGCGCAGGGGGCGCGTGGGGAAACACCATATATTTT.

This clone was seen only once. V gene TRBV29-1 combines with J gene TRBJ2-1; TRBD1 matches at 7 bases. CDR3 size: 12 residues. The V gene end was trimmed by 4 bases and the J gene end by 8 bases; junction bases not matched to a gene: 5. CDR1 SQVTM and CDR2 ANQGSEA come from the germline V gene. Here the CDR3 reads CSVGGQLDEQFF. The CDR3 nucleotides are TGCAGCGTTGGGGGACAGCTCGATGAGCAGTTCTTC.

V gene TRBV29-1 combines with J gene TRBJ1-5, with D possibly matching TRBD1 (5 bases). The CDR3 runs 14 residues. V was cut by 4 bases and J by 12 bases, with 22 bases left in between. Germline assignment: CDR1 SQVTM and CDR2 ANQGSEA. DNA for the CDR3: TGCAGCGTTGCGGTCAATCATAGCAATCAGGGCCAGCATTTT. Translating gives CSVAVNHSNQGQHF.

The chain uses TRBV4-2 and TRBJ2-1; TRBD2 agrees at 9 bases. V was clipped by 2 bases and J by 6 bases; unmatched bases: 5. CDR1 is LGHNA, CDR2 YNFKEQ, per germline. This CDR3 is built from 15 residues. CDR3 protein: CASSQLRGGANEQFF. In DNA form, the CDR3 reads TGTGCCAGCAGCCAATTGCGGGGGGGGGCCAATGAGCAGTTCTTC.

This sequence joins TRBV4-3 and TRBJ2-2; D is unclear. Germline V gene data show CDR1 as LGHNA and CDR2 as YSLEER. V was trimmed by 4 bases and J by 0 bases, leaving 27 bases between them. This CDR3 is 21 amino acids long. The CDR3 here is CASSRFVGSSVVKANTGELFF. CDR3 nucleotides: TGCGCCAGCAGCCGGTTCGTGGGCAGCTCGGTGGTGAAAGCGAACACCGGGGAGCTGTTTTTT.

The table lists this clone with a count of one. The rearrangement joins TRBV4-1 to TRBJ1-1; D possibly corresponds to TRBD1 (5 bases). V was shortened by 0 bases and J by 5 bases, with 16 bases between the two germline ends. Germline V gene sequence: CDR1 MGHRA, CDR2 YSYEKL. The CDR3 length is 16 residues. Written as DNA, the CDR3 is TGCGCCAGCAGCCAAGATCGAGCTGGGCAGGGAACTGAAGCTTTCTTT. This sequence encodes CASSQDRAGQGTEAFF.

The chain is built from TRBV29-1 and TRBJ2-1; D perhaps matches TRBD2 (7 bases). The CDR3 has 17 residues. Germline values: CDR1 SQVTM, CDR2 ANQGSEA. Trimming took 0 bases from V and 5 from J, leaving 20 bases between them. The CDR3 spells CSVEERGGRKKDNEQFF. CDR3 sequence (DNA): TGCAGCGTTGAAGAGAGGGGGGGCCGGAAAAAAGACAATGAGCAGTTCTTC.

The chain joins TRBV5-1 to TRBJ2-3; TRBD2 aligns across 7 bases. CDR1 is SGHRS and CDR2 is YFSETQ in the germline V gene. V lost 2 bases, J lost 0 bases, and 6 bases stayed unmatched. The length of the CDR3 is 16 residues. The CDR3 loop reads CASSFSSGPSTDTQYF. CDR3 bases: TGCGCCAGCAGCTTCTCTAGCGGCCCTAGCACAGATACGCAGTATTTT.

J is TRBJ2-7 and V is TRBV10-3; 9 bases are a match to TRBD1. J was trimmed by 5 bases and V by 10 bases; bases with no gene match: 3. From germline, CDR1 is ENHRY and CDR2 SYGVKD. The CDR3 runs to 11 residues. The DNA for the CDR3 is TGTGCCACCGGACAGGGGAACGAGCAGTACTTC. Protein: CATGQGNEQYF.

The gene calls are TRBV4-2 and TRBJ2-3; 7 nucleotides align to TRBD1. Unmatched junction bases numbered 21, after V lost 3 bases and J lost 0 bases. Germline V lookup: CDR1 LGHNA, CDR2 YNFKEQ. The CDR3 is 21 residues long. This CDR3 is CASSHFLTRDSIPNSTDTQYF. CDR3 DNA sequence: TGTGCCAGCAGCCATTTCTTAACCCGGGACAGCATTCCTAACAGCACAGATACGCAGTATTTT.